What follows are 17 T cell receptor beta chains derived from one specimen sequenced in a study of blood T cell repertoires in COVID-19. Only in-frame clones appear in the TCRdb table, and some are missing; sequencing was by immunoSEQ multiplex PCR. Among tens of thousands of clones listed, roughly 76% were seen once. Sequences were obtained from peripheral blood. The receptors originated from a woman in her 70s with acute or convalescent COVID-19.

The genes are TRBV20-1 and TRBJ2-1, with TRBD2 identical over 8 bases. Per germline, CDR1 DFQATT and CDR2 SNEGSKA (reference sequence). This CDR3 spans 14 amino acids. J was trimmed by 9 bases and V by 3 bases; bases with no gene match: 10. The chain's CDR3 is CSASYGRATSEQFF. The CDR3 DNA is TGCAGTGCTAGTTACGGGAGGGCCACAAGTGAGCAGTTCTTC.

The rearrangement links TRBV11-2 to TRBJ1-1; D may be TRBD1 (5 bases). Trimming took 4 bases from V and 0 from J, leaving 6 bases between them. Looked up from germline, CDR1 is SGHAT and CDR2 is FQNNGV. The CDR3 spans 13 residues. The CDR3 DNA reads as TGTGCCAGCAGCTCGACAGTGAACACTGAAGCTTTCTTT. Translating gives CASSSTVNTEAFF.

J is TRBJ1-4 and V is TRBV11-2, with 11 bases that match TRBD1. This CDR3 has 18 amino acids. V shed 1 base and J 0 bases; nucleotides not matched to a gene: 4. From germline, CDR1 is SGHAT and CDR2 FQNNGV. This chain's CDR3 is CASSLGDRGFSTNEKLFF. DNA of the CDR3: TGTGCCAGCAGCTTAGGGGACAGGGGGTTTTCAACTAATGAAAAACTGTTTTTT.

The chain has TRBV11-3 and TRBJ2-7; D gene ambiguous. The CDR3 contains 14 residues. V lost 0 bases and J 3 bases, leaving 9 bases between the germline ends. Germline V lookup: CDR1 SGHNT, CDR2 YENEEA. The CDR3 nucleotides read TGTGCCAGCAGCTTAGATAGTCTTGGCTACGAGCAGTACTTC. This gives the protein CASSLDSLGYEQYF.

The rearrangement links TRBV7-2 to TRBJ2-7, with D tentatively TRBD1 (6 bases). Trimming stripped 4 bases from V and 9 bases from J, with 19 bases between. This CDR3 spans 14 amino acids. The germline V gene has CDR1 SGHTA and CDR2 FQGNSA. CDR3 nucleotides: TGTGCCAGCAGCTCCCGAGACAGGCAGCCTAGGCAGTACTTC. Its translation is CASSSRDRQPRQYF.

This clone occurred a few times. J is TRBJ2-7 and V is TRBV6-5, with D maybe TRBD2 (5 bases). The CDR3 extends over 15 amino acids. The germline V gene encodes CDR1 MNHEY and CDR2 SVGAGI. V lost 0 bases and J lost 3, with 12 bases in between. For the CDR3, the DNA is TGTGCCAGCAGTTACTCGGCGGGCCTAGGCTACGAGCAGTACTTC. This codes for CASSYSAGLGYEQYF.

The genes are TRBV6-1 and TRBJ2-7; 8 nucleotides align to TRBD2. V trimming: 3 bases; J trimming: 1 base; junction bases outside the gene matches: 5. Looked up from germline, CDR1 is MNHNS and CDR2 is SASEGT. This CDR3 contains 15 residues. The CDR3, as DNA: TGTGCCAGCAGTGAGTCAACGGGAGGGTCCTACGAGCAGTACTTC. As protein: CASSESTGGSYEQYF.

This clone was recorded only once. The chain links TRBV5-1 to TRBJ2-2, with D maybe TRBD1 (5 bases). Per germline, CDR1 SGHRS and CDR2 YFSETQ. This CDR3 is built from 14 residues. Trimming took off 4 bases at V and 4 bases at J, with 11 bases between the two ends. Written as DNA, the CDR3 is TGCGCCAGCAGCCCGCAGGGCAGCACCGGGGAGCTGTTTTTT. Its protein is CASSPQGSTGELFF.

The chain links TRBV7-9 to TRBJ1-3; D is unclear. Looked up from germline, CDR1 is SEHNR and CDR2 is FQNEAQ (reference sequence). V was shortened by 8 bases and J by 0 bases, with 8 bases between the two germline ends. This CDR3 contains 13 residues. Here the CDR3 reads CASLEASGNTIYF. In DNA form, the CDR3 reads TGTGCCAGCCTAGAAGCCTCTGGAAACACCATATATTTT.

The J gene is TRBJ2-1, the V gene TRBV7-9, with D tentatively TRBD1 (6 bases). Trimming removed 7 bases from V and 4 bases from J, with 20 bases in between. From germline, CDR1 is SEHNR and CDR2 FQNEAQ (reference sequence). The CDR3 loop spans 16 amino acids. In DNA form, the CDR3 reads TGTGCCAGCACCCGATCGTGGGCAGGGGTGTACAATGAGCAGTTCTTC. Translating it yields CASTRSWAGVYNEQFF.

This chain links TRBV2 with TRBJ2-7, with TRBD2 matching 11 bases. The CDR3 contains 15 residues. Unmatched junction bases numbered 4, after V lost 6 bases and J lost 0 bases. CDR1 is SNHLY, CDR2 FYNNEI, per germline. The CDR3 sequence: CASSVAGGSSYEQYF. DNA for the CDR3: TGTGCCAGCAGCGTAGCGGGGGGGAGCTCCTACGAGCAGTACTTC.

This chain uses TRBV4-1 with TRBJ2-7; TRBD2 matches at 12 bases. There are 18 residues in the CDR3. Germline CDR1 reads MGHRA; CDR2 reads YSYEKL. J was trimmed by 0 bases and V by 0 bases; bases with no gene match: 6. The CDR3 DNA sequence: TGCGCCAGCAGCCAAGAGAGACTAGCGGGGGTAAGCTCCTACGAGCAGTACTTC. Amino acid sequence: CASSQERLAGVSSYEQYF.

The chain joins TRBV7-3 to TRBJ2-7; 9 positions match TRBD1. CDR1 and CDR2 (germline): SGHTA, FQGTGA. V gave up 2 bases and J gave up 2 bases; unmatched junction bases: 16. This CDR3 is 19 amino acids long. The CDR3 spells CASSLSGERDREQTYEQYF. CDR3 in DNA: TGTGCCAGCAGCTTATCCGGCGAACGGGACAGGGAACAGACCTACGAGCAGTACTTC. Together with reference TRBV7-3 and TRBJ2-7, the CDR3 gives the full variable domain: GAGVSQTPSNKVTEKGKYVELRCDPISGHTALYWYRQSLGQGPEFLIYFQGTGAADDSGLPNDRFFAVRPEGSVSTLKIQRTERGDSAVYLCASSLSGERDREQTYEQYFGPGTRLTVT.

The chain joins TRBV27 to TRBJ1-1; 11 bases agree with TRBD1. The J segment lost 4 bases and the V segment lost 7 bases, leaving 2 bases of the junction unmatched. Germline V lookup: CDR1 MNHEY, CDR2 SMNVEV (reference sequence). The CDR3 is 13 residues long. The CDR3 sequence is CASKGQGVTEAFF. The DNA for the CDR3 is TGTGCCAGCAAGGGACAGGGGGTCACTGAAGCTTTCTTT.

The genes are TRBV5-6 and TRBJ2-2; 7 nucleotides align to TRBD1. After removal of 4 bases from V and 6 bases from J, the junction contained 9 bases not matched to a gene. The CDR3 has 15 residues. Germline V gene sequence: CDR1 SGHDT, CDR2 YYEEEE. The CDR3 loop reads CASSVGTAWPGELFF. DNA of the CDR3: TGTGCCAGCAGCGTAGGGACAGCTTGGCCCGGGGAGCTGTTTTTT.

In its sample, this clone was seen a few times. This chain uses TRBV3-1 (or the pseudogene TRBV3-2) with TRBJ1-1, with D unclear. The germline V gene encodes CDR1 LGHDT and CDR2 YNNKEL (reference sequence). The CDR3 has 13 residues. Trimming removed 0 bases at V and 9 bases at J, with 11 bases between. CDR3 bases: TGTGCCAGCAGCCAAGATTCTGGCTTCCAAGCTTTCTTT. This translates into CASSQDSGFQAFF.

The chain carries TRBV19 and TRBJ1-2, with a tentative D call TRBD1 (5 bases). This CDR3 contains 16 residues. Trimming pared 3 bases from V and 1 base from J, leaving 15 bases between. The germline CDR1 and CDR2 sequences are LNHDA and SQIVND (reference sequence). CDR3 coding DNA: TGTGCCAGTAGTATTCCGACAGCGAGATTTAACTATGGCTACACCTTC. This sequence encodes CASSIPTARFNYGYTF.